The 10 T cell receptor beta chains below were found in one sample sequenced in a study of T-cell reconstitution after alpha-beta-depleted transplantation in children. Unique molecular identifiers were built into the TCRbeta library. TCRdb re-analysed the PCR reads in MiXCR, keeping a single row per CDR3 protein. The sample records about 510,000 distinct CDR3 sequences, approximately 10% being singletons. The source material was PBMCs, mostly from graft donor cells, sampled 180 days after TCRalphabeta/CD19-depleted stem cell transplant. The receptor source for this set is a female patient aged 2-9 years who had a stem cell transplant for aplastic anemia, so the T cells may come from the graft donor.

This clonotype was observed many times. The V call is TRBV7-9, the J call TRBJ2-1, with TRBD2 identical over 14 bases. This CDR3 is 16 amino acids long. Looked up from germline, CDR1 is SEHNR and CDR2 is FQNEAQ (reference sequence). V was pared by 5 bases and J by 7 bases, with 7 bases of the junction left unmatched. The DNA for the CDR3 is TGTGCCAGCAGCCCAATAGGGACTAGCGGGAGTAATGAGCAGTTCTTC. Residues: CASSPIGTSGSNEQFF.

This clonotype was observed a few times. DNA for the CDR3: TGTGCCAGCAGCTTAATGGGCGACACCGGGGAGCTGTTTTTT. Amino acids: CASSLMGDTGELFF. This chain connects TRBV7-9 to TRBJ2-2, with unresolved D. The CDR3 totals 14 residues. Trimming removed 2 bases at V and 3 bases at J, with 7 bases between. Germline V CDR1 and CDR2: SEHNR, FQNEAQ (reference sequence). Based on the CDR3 plus reference TRBV7-9 and TRBJ2-2, the full variable domain is DTGVSQNPRHKITKRGQNVTFRCDPISEHNRLYWYRQTLGQGPEFLTYFQNEAQLEKSRLLSDRFSAERPKGSFSTLEIQRTEQGDSAMYLCASSLMGDTGELFFGEGSRLTVL.

This chain uses TRBV7-2 with TRBJ1-1; the D is unclear. The length of the CDR3 is 15 residues. V dropped 2 bases and J dropped 4 bases, with 14 bases sitting between them. Germline V gives CDR1 SGHTA, CDR2 FQGNSA. The DNA of the CDR3 is TGTGCCAGCAGCTTACTTAGTAGCGCGGGCACTGAAGCTTTCTTT. As protein: CASSLLSSAGTEAFF.

This chain links TRBV29-1 with TRBJ2-1, with a possible D match to TRBD1 (5 bases). V was clipped by 0 bases and J by 3 bases, with 12 bases between them. The CDR3 runs to 15 residues. CDR1 and CDR2 (germline): SQVTM, ANQGSEA. CDR3 protein: CSVEDRGAFYNEQFF. The CDR3 DNA follows: TGCAGCGTTGAAGATCGTGGGGCTTTCTACAATGAGCAGTTCTTC.

The table lists this clonotype with a few counts. The V gene is TRBV6-5, the J gene TRBJ2-7; a possible D gene is TRBD1 (6 bases). The V and J ends lost 2 bases and 2 bases respectively, with 19 bases between them. The length of the CDR3 is 17 residues. Germline values: CDR1 MNHEY, CDR2 SVGAGI. The CDR3 here is CASSYPLSGTNTYEQYF. In DNA form, the CDR3 reads TGTGCCAGCAGTTACCCTCTATCCGGGACAAATACCTACGAGCAGTACTTC.

This chain uses TRBV18 with TRBJ2-1; 9 bases fit TRBD2. The CDR3 loop spans 15 amino acids. V lost 4 bases to trimming and J lost 3 bases; unmatched junction nucleotides: 4. The germline V gene encodes CDR1 KGHSH and CDR2 LQKENI. The CDR3, as DNA: TGTGCCAGCTCACGTTCTAGCGGGAACTACAATGAGCAGTTCTTC. It codes for CASSRSSGNYNEQFF.

This clonotype has at least ten counts. V is TRBV5-1 and J is TRBJ2-2; 7 nucleotides match TRBD1. The length of the CDR3 is 14 residues. Trimming cost V 5 bases and J 6 bases; bases outside gene matches: 7. Germline assignment: CDR1 SGHRS and CDR2 YFSETQ. The CDR3 spells CASRTQGSAGELFF. The CDR3 DNA sequence: TGCGCCAGCAGAACACAGGGGAGCGCCGGGGAGCTGTTTTTT.

The chain combines TRBV28 with TRBJ2-3; 8 bases fit TRBD2. Trimming at V came to 3 bases and at J to 1 base, leaving 12 bases not matched to a gene. CDR3 size: 18 residues. Germline V gene data show CDR1 as MDHEN and CDR2 as SYDVKM. CDR3 residues: CASSFERELPVGTDTQYF. The DNA for the CDR3 is TGTGCCAGCAGTTTCGAGCGGGAGCTCCCGGTAGGCACAGATACGCAGTATTTT.

In this sample, this clonotype turned up many times. One end of the junction does not line up with germline, which may come from a read error. The chain employs TRBV12-3 or TRBV12-4 and TRBJ2-3; no definite D call. The CDR3 loop spans 15 amino acids. The CDR3 coding sequence is TGTGCCAGCAGGTTAGACTCTTCTAGCACAGATACGCAGTATTTT. Translation gives CASRLDSSSTDTQYF.

The chain combines TRBV7-8 with TRBJ2-7; D perhaps matches TRBD2 (5 bases). CDR1 is SGHVS and CDR2 is FQNEAQ in the germline V gene. V dropped 3 bases and J dropped 0 bases, with 9 bases sitting between them. CDR3 length equals 14 residues. CDR3 nucleotides: TGTGCCAGCAGCTTCGAGGGTTACTCCTACGAGCAGTACGTC. It yields the protein CASSFEGYSYEQYV.